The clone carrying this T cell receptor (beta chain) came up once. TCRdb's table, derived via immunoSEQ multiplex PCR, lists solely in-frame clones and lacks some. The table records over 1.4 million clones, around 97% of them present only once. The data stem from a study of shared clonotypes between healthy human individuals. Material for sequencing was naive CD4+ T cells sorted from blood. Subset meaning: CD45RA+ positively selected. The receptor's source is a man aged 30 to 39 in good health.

The CDR3 nucleotides read TGTGCCAGCAGCCCCCTTGGGGGGGGGCCCACCGGGGAGCTGTTTTTT. Encoded protein: CASSPLGGGPTGELFF. The J gene is TRBJ2-2, the V gene TRBV7-8; D possibly corresponds to TRBD2 (7 bases). CDR1 is SGHVS, CDR2 FQNEAQ, per germline. This CDR3 comprises 16 residues. V lost 5 bases to trimming and J lost 4 bases, with 17 bases between them.